The clone carrying this T cell receptor (beta chain) came up a few times. The data were taken from a study of blood T cells in healthy people across ages. Deletions cut 1 base from V and 4 bases from J, with 17 bases between. The CDR3 loop spans 16 amino acids. CDR1 SGHTA and CDR2 FQGNSA come from the germline V gene. Together with a sample-barcoded 5' primer, a J-beta primer mix was included in a second PCR lasting roughly 6 to 12 cycles. TCRdb re-called the 5' RACE reads through MiXCR, storing one row per CDR3 protein. The sample consists of 700,000 or so distinct CDR3 sequences, roughly two fifths of them appearing once.

The J gene is TRBJ2-7, the V gene TRBV7-2, with D hard to call. The receptor comes from a man at least 80 years old in good health. The sample consisted of blood. The CDR3 DNA reads as TGTGCCAGCAGCTTAGGGTTTTCTGGAACGTTATACGAGCAGTACTTC. Its protein product is CASSLGFSGTLYEQYF.